This TCR beta chain was retrieved from a study of blood T cells in healthy people across ages. Primers used in a second PCR of roughly 6 to 11 cycles were a sample-barcoded 5' primer and a J-beta primer mix. Using its own MiXCR run on the 5' RACE reads, TCRdb lists one record per CDR3 protein. In the table there are hundreds of thousands of distinct CDR3 sequences, roughly 50% of which are singletons. In germline, CDR1 is SQVTM, CDR2 ANQGSEA. The V and J ends lost 7 bases and 5 bases respectively, with 16 bases between them. The length of the CDR3 is 13 residues. This clonotype was detected only a few times.

This chain connects TRBV29-1 to TRBJ2-3, with TRBD1 as a possible D gene (7 bases). What was sequenced was blood. The source of this sequence is an older woman in good health. This CDR3 reads CSATGAGIDTQYF. DNA for the CDR3: TGCAGCGCAACAGGGGCGGGGATAGATACGCAGTATTTT.